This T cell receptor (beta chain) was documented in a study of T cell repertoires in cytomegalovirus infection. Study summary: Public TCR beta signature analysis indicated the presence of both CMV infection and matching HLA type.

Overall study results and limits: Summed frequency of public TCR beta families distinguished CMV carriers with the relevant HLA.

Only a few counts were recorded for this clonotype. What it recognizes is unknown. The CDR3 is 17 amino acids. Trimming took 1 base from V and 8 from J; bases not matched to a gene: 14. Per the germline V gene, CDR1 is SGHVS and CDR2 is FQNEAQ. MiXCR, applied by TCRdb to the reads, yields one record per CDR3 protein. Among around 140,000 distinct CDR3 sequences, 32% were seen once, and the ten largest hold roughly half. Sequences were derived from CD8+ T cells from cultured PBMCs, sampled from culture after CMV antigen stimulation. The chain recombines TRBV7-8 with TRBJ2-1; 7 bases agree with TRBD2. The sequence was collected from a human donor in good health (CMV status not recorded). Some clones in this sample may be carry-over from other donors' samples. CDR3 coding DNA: TGTGCCAGCAGCTTAGAGGTTTTAGGCGGGGGTAGGGATGAGCAGTTCTTC. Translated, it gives CASSLEVLGGGRDEQFF.